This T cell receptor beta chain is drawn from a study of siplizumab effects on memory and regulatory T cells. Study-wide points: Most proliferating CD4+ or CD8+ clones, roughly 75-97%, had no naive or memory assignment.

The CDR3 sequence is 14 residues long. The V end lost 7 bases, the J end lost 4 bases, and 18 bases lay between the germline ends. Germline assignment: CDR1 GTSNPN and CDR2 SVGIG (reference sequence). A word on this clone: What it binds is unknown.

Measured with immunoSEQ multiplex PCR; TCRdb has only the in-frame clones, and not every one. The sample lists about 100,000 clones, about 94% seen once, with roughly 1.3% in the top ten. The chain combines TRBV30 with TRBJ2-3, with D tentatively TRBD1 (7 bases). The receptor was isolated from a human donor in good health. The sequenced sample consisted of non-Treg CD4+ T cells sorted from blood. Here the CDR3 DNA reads TGTGCCTCGGGGGCCAGACAGGGACCAGATACGCAGTATTTT. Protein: CASGARQGPDTQYF.